One sample yielded the 9 T cell receptor beta chains listed below, sequenced in a study of blood T cell repertoires in COVID-19. Only in-frame clones appear in the TCRdb table, and some are missing; sequencing was by immunoSEQ multiplex PCR. The sample holds around 200,000 clones, approximately 90% seen once. The sequenced sample was PBMCs or T cells enriched from blood (not recorded which). These receptors all stem from a young man who had recovered from COVID-19.

The V and J genes are TRBV5-8 and TRBJ2-5; perhaps TRBD1 as D (5 bases). In germline, CDR1 is SGHTS, CDR2 YDEGEE. Trimming stripped 0 bases from V and 5 bases from J, with 17 bases between. This CDR3 spans 16 amino acids. The CDR3 DNA is TGTGCCAGCAGCTTGGCCTGGGGAAGGGGTCGGGAGACCCAGTACTTC. The encoded protein is CASSLAWGRGRETQYF.

The J gene is TRBJ1-4, the V gene TRBV29-1; 12 bases agree with TRBD1. This CDR3 has 16 residues. V dropped 3 bases and J dropped 6; count of bases not matched to a gene: 8. Germline V gives CDR1 SQVTM, CDR2 ANQGSEA. The CDR3 spells CSVDGTGGPGDEKLFF. As DNA, the CDR3 is TGCAGCGTTGACGGGACAGGGGGCCCGGGGGATGAAAAACTGTTTTTT.

This chain links TRBV19 with TRBJ1-2; D ambiguous. There are 12 residues in the CDR3. The V end lost 5 bases, the J end lost 9 bases, and 13 bases lay between the germline ends. Germline CDR1 LNHDA, CDR2 SQIVND (reference sequence). Here the CDR3 reads CASSSAVWRYTF. The CDR3 DNA follows: TGTGCCAGTAGTTCAGCGGTGTGGCGCTACACCTTC.

V gene TRBV30 combines with J gene TRBJ2-7, with TRBD1 matching over 9 bases. Germline lookup yields CDR1 GTSNPN and CDR2 SVGIG (reference sequence). The CDR3 contains 15 residues. Germline trimming cut 2 bases from V and 4 bases from J; bases unmatched to any gene: 9. CDR3 sequence reads: CAWSIGQGHQYEQYF. The CDR3 DNA follows: TGTGCCTGGAGTATCGGACAGGGGCATCAGTACGAGCAGTACTTC.

The CDR3 nucleotides are TGTGCCAGCAGCTTAGGCGGGGGGGCGGGAAATGAGCAGTTCTTC. The encoded protein is CASSLGGGAGNEQFF. The rearrangement uses TRBV11-2 and TRBJ2-1; 9 nucleotides align to TRBD2. After removal of 1 base from V and 7 bases from J, the junction contained 5 bases not matched to a gene. Per germline, CDR1 SGHAT and CDR2 FQNNGV. The CDR3 is 15 amino acids.

The chain couples TRBV6-2 or TRBV6-3 to TRBJ1-5; 9 bases align to TRBD1. The CDR3 length is 15 residues. The germline gives CDR1 MNHEY, CDR2 SVGEGT. The V segment lost 5 bases and the J segment 2 bases; nucleotides outside the gene matches: 4. The CDR3 region is CASSRTGVGNQPQHF. The CDR3 DNA is TGTGCCAGCAGTCGGACAGGGGTTGGCAATCAGCCCCAGCATTTT.

The chain couples TRBV3-1 (or the pseudogene TRBV3-2) to TRBJ1-3, with 7 bases matching TRBD1. V lost 3 bases, J lost 1 base, and 6 bases stayed unmatched. CDR3 size: 16 residues. Germline-derived CDR1 and CDR2 are LGHDT and YNNKEL (reference sequence). The CDR3 DNA sequence: TGTGCCAGCAGCCACCACAGGGGCCTATCTGGAAACACCATATATTTT. It encodes CASSHHRGLSGNTIYF.

The rearrangement joins TRBV6-5 to TRBJ2-1; D may be TRBD1 (6 bases). The CDR3 spans 15 residues. V was trimmed by 8 bases and J by 0 bases, leaving 14 bases between them. CDR1 and CDR2 (germline): MNHEY, SVGAGI. The CDR3 spells CASVGGRGSYNEQFF. Here the CDR3 DNA reads TGTGCCAGCGTAGGTGGCAGGGGCTCCTACAATGAGCAGTTCTTC.

The rearrangement uses TRBV3-1 (or the pseudogene TRBV3-2) and TRBJ1-4, with TRBD1 identical over 7 bases. The germline V gene has CDR1 LGHDT and CDR2 YNNKEL (reference sequence). This CDR3 comprises 15 residues. Trimming removed 2 bases from V and 2 bases from J; junction bases left unmatched: 2. The CDR3 region is CASSQLGGTNEKLFF. The DNA for the CDR3 is TGTGCCAGCAGCCAATTAGGGGGCACTAATGAAAAACTGTTTTTT.